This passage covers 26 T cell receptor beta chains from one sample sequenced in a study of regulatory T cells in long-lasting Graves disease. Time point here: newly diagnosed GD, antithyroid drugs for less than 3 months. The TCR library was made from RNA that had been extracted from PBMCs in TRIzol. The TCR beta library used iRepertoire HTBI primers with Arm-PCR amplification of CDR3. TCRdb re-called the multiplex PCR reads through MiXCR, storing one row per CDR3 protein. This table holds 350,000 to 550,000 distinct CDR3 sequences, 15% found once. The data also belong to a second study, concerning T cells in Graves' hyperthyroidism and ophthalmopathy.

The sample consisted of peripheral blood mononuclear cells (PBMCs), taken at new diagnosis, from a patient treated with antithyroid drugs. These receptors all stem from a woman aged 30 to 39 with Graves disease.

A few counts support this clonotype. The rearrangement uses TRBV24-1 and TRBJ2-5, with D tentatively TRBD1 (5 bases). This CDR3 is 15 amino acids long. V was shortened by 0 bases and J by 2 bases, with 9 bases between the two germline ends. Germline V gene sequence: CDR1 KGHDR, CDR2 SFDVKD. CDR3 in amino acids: CATSDLQGWQETQYF. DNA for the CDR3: TGTGCCACCAGTGATTTGCAGGGTTGGCAAGAGACCCAGTACTTC.

The CDR3 bases are TGTGCCAGCAGCTTTGAGACGGGGAACTATGGCTACACCTTC. It encodes CASSFETGNYGYTF. The chain has TRBV7-9 and TRBJ1-2, with D unresolved. The length of the CDR3 is 14 residues. Germline CDR1 and CDR2: SEHNR and FQNEAQ (reference sequence). Trimming removed 3 bases from V and 2 bases from J, with 10 bases in between.

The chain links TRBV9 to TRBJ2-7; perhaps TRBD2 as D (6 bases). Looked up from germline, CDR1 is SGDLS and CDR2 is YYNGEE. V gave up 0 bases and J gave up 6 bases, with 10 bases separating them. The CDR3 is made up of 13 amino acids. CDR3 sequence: CASSVVEGPEQYF. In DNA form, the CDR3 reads TGTGCCAGCAGCGTAGTGGAGGGGCCCGAGCAGTACTTC.

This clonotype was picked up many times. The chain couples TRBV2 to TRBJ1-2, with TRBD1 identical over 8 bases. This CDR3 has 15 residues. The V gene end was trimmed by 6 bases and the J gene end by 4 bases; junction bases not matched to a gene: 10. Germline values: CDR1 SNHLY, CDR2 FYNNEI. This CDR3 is CASRFPGGRGYGYTF. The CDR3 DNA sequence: TGTGCCAGCAGGTTTCCAGGGGGCAGGGGCTATGGCTACACCTTC.

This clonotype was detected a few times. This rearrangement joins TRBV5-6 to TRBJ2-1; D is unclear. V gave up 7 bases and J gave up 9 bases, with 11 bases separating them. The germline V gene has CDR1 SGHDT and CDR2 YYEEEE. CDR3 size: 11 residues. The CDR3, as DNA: TGTGCCAGCTCCAGTCACCCTGAGCAGTTCTTC. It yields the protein CASSSHPEQFF.

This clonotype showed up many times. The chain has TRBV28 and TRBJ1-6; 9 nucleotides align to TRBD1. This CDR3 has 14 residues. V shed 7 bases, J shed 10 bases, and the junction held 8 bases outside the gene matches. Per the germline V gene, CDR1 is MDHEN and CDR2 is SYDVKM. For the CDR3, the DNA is TGTGCCAGCACCCAGGACAGGGGCCTGTCACCCCTCCACTTT. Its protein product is CASTQDRGLSPLHF.

The CDR3 loop reads CASSPGDKNTEAFF. The CDR3 coding sequence is TGTGCCAGCAGCCCAGGGGACAAGAACACTGAAGCTTTCTTT. The V gene is TRBV27, the J gene TRBJ1-1; perhaps TRBD1 as D (6 bases). V was shortened by 6 bases and J by 1 base, with 12 bases between the two germline ends. In germline, CDR1 is MNHEY, CDR2 SMNVEV (reference sequence). The CDR3 sequence is 14 residues long.

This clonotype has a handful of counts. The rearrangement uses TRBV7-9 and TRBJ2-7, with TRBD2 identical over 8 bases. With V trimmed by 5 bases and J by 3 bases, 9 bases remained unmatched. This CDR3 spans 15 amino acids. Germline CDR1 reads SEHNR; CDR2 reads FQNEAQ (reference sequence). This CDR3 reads CASSRDLTSVYEQYF. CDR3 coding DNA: TGTGCCAGCAGCCGGGATTTGACTAGCGTCTACGAGCAGTACTTC.

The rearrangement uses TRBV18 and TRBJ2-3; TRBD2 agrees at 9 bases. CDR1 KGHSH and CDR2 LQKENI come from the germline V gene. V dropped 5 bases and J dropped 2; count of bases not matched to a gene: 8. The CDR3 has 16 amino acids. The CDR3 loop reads CASSSRLADLTDTQYF. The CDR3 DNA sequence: TGTGCCAGCTCATCCCGACTAGCGGACCTCACAGATACGCAGTATTTT.

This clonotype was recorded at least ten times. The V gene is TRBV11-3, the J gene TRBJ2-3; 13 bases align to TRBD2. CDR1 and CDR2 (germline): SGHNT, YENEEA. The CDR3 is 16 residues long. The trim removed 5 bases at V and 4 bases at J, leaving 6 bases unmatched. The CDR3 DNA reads TGTGCCAGCAGCCAACTAGCGGGAGGGTTGGCAGATACGCAGTATTTT. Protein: CASSQLAGGLADTQYF.

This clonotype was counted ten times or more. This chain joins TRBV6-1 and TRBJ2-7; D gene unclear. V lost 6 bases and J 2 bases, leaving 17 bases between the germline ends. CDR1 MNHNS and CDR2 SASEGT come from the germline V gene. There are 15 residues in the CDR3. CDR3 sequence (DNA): TGTGCCAGCAGACCAGTCTCCAGAAATACCTACGAGCAGTACTTC. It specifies CASRPVSRNTYEQYF.

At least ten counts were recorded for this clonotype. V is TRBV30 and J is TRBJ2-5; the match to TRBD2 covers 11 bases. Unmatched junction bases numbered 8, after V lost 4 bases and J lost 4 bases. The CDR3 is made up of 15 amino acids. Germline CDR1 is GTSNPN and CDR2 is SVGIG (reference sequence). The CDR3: CAWTITGLAGETQYF. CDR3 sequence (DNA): TGTGCCTGGACCATAACCGGACTAGCGGGAGAGACCCAGTACTTC. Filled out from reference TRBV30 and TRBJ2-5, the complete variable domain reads SQTIHQWPATLVQPVGSPLSLECTVEGTSNPNLYWYRQAAGRGLQLLFYSVGIGQISSEVPQNLSASRPQDRQFILSSKKLLLSDSGFYLCAWTITGLAGETQYFGPGTRLLVL.

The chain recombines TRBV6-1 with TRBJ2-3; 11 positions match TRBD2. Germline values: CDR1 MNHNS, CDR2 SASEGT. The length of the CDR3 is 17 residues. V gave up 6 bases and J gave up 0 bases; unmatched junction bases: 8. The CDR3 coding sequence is TGTGCCAGCAGGGGGGCTAGCGGGAGGAAAAGCACAGATACGCAGTATTTT. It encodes CASRGASGRKSTDTQYF.

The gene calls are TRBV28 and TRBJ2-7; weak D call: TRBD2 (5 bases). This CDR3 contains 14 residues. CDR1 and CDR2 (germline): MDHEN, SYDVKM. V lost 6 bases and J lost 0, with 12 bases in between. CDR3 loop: CASSPGVSSYEQYF. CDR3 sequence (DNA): TGTGCCAGCAGCCCCGGGGTGTCCTCCTACGAGCAGTACTTC.

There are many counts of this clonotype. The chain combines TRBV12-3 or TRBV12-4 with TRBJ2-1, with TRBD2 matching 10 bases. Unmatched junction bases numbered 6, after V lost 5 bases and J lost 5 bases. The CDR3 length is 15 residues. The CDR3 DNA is TGTGCCAGCAGTATTCTAGCGGGAGTCCACAATGAGCAGTTCTTC. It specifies CASSILAGVHNEQFF.

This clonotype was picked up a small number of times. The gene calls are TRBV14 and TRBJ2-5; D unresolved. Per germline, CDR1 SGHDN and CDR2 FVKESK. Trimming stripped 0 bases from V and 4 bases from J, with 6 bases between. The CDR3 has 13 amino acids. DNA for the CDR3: TGTGCCAGCAGCCAAGATCACCCAGAGACCCAGTACTTC. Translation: CASSQDHPETQYF. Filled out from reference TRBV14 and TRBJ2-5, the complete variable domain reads EAGVTQFPSHSVIEKGQTVTLRCDPISGHDNLYWYRRVMGKEIKFLLHFVKESKQDESGMPNNRFLAERTGGTYSTLKVQPAELEDSGVYFCASSQDHPETQYFGPGTRLLVL.

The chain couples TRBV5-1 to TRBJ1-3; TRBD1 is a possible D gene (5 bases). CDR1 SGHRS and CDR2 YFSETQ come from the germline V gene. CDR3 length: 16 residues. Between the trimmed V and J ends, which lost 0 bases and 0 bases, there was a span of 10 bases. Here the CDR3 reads CASSLVGLASGNTIYF. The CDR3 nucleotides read TGCGCCAGCAGCTTGGTGGGACTGGCCTCTGGAAACACCATATATTTT.

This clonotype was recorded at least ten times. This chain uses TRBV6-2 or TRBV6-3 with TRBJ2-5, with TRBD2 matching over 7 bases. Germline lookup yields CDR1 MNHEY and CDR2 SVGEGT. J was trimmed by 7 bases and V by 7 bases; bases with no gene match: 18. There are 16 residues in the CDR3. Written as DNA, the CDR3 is TGTGCCAGCACCGATAGTGGCGGGGGACCCCGGGTGACCCAGTACTTC. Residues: CASTDSGGGPRVTQYF.

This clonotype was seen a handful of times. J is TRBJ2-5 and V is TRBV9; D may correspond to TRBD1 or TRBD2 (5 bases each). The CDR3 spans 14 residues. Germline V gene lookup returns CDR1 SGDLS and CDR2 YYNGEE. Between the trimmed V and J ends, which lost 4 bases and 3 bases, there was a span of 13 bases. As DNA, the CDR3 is TGTGCCAGCAGCAGAGGGGTAACAGAAGAGACCCAGTACTTC. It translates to CASSRGVTEETQYF.

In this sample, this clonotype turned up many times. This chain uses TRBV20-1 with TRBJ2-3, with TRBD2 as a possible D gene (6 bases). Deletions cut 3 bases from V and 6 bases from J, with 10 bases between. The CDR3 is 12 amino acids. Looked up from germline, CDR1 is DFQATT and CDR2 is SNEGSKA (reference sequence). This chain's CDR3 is CSASGSGDTQYF. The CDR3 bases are TGCAGTGCTAGCGGGAGTGGTGATACGCAGTATTTT.

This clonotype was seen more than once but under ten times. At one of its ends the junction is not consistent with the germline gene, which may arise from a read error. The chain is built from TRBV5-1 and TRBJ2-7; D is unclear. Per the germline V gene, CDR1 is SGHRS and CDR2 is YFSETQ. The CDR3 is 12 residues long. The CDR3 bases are TGCGCCGGCAGCCTGGGCGACGGCGAGCAGTACTTC. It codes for CAGSLGDGEQYF. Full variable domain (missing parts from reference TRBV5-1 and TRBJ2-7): KAGVTQTPRYLIKTRGQQVTLSCSPISGHRSVSWYQQTPGQGLQFLFEYFSETQRNKGNFPGRFSGRQFSNSRSEMNVSTLELGDSALYLCAGSLGDGEQYFGPGTRLTVT.

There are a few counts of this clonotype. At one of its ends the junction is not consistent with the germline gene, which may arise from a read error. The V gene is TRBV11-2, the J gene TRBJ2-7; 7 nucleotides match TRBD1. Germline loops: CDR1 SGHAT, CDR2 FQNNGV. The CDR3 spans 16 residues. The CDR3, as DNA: TGTGCCAGCAGCTCGCACGGGACAGATGGATCCTACGAGCAGTGCTTC. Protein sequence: CASSSHGTDGSYEQCF.

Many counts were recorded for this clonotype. CDR3: CASALVGTSVTSYNEQFF. Here the CDR3 DNA reads TGTGCTAGTGCCTTGGTCGGGACTAGCGTGACCTCCTACAATGAGCAGTTCTTC. The chain uses TRBV12-5 and TRBJ2-1, with 10 bases fitting TRBD2. CDR1 and CDR2 from the germline V gene are LGHNT and FRNRAP. The trim removed 7 bases at V and 0 bases at J, leaving 12 bases unmatched. This CDR3 has 18 residues.

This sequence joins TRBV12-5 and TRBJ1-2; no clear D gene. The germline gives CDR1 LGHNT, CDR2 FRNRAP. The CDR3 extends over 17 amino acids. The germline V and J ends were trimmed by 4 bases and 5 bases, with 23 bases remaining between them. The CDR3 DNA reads TGTGCTAGTGGTTCGGTACCCGCCTTCGAAGGGAAATATGGCTACACCTTC. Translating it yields CASGSVPAFEGKYGYTF.

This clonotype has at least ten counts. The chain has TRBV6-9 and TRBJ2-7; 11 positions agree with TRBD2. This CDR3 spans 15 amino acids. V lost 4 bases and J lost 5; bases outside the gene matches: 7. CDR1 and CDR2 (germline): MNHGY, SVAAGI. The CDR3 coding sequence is TGTGCCAGCAGTTTGGGGACTAGCGGATCCCACGAGCAGTACTTC. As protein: CASSLGTSGSHEQYF.

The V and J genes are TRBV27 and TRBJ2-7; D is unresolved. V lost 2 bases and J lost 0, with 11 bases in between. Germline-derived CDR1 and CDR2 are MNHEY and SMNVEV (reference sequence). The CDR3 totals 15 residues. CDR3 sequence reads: CASSLGVGSSYEQYF. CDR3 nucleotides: TGTGCCAGCAGTTTAGGGGTGGGAAGCTCCTACGAGCAGTACTTC.